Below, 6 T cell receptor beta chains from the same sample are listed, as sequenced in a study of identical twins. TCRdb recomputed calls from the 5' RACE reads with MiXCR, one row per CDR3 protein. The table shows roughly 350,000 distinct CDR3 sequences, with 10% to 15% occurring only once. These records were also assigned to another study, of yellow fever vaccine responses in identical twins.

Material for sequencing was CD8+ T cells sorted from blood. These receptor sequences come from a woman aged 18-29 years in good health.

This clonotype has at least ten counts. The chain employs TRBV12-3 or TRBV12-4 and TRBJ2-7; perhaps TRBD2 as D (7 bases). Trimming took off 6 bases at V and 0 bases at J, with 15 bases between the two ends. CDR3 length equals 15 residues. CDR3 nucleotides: TGTGCCAGCAGAGCGGGACACCTTCTCTCCTACGAGCAGTACTTC. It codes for CASRAGHLLSYEQYF.

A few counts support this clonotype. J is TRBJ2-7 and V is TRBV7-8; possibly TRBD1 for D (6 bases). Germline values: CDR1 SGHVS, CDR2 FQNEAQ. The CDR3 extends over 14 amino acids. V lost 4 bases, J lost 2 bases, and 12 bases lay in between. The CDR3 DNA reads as TGTGCCAGCAGCTCGACAGGTCCCACCTACGAGCAGTACGTC. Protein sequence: CASSSTGPTYEQYV.

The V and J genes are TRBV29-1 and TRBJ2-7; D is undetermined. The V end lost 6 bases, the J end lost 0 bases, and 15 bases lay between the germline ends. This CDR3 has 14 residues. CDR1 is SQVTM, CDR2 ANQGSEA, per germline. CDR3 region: CSVADRRSSYEQYF. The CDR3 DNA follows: TGCAGCGTCGCGGACCGAAGGAGCTCCTACGAGCAGTACTTC.

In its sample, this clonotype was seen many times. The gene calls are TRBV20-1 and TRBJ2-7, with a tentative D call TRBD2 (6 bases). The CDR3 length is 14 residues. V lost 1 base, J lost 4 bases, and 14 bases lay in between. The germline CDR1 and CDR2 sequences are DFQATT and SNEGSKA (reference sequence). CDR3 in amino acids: CSARGLANSYEQYF. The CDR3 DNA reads TGCAGTGCTAGAGGGCTAGCGAACAGTTACGAGCAGTACTTC.

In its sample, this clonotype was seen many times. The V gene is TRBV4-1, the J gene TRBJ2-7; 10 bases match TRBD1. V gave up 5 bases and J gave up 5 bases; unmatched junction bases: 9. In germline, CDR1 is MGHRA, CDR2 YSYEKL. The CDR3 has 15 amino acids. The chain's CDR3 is CASSSPGTGDNEQYF. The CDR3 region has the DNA TGCGCCAGCAGCTCCCCCGGGACAGGGGACAACGAGCAGTACTTC.

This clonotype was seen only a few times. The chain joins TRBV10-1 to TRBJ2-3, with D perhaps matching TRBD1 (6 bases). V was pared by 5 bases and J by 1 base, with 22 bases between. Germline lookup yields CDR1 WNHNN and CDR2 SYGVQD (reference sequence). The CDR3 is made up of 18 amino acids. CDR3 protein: CASSKRTERSKRTDTQYF. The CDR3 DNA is TGCGCCAGCAGTAAGCGGACAGAACGATCTAAACGCACAGATACGCAGTATTTT.